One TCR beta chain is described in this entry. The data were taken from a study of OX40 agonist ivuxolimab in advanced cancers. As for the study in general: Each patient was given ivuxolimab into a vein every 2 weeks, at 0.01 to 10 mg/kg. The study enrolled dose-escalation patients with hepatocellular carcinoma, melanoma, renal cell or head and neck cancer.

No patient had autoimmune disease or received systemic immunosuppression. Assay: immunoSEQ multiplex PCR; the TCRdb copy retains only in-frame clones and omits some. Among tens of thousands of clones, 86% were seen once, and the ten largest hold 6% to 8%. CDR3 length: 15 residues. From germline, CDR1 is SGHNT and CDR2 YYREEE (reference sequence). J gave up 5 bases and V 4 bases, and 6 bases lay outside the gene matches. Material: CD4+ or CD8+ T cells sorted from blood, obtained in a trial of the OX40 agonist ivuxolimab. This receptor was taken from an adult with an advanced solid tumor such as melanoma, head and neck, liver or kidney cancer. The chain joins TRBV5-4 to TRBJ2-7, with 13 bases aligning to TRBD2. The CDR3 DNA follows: TGTGCCAGCAGCCCAACTAGCGGGGGGGCCCACGAGCAGTACTTC. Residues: CASSPTSGGAHEQYF.